Reported below is one T cell receptor beta chain. This specimen belongs to a study of T cell responses to AZD1222 COVID-19 vaccine. The V end was cut by 6 bases, the J end by 1 base, with 12 bases between. Germline CDR1 reads LGHDT; CDR2 reads YNNKEL (reference sequence). The CDR3 runs 14 residues. Sequencing was performed with immunoSEQ multiplex PCR; in TCRdb, only in-frame clones are kept and a portion is missing. Of some 150,000 clones in the sample, less than 90% were seen once. The receptor comes from an adult in good health. The chain joins TRBV3-1 (or the pseudogene TRBV3-2) to TRBJ1-1; D gene uncertain. This sample comprised peripheral blood, obtained on day 0 of AZD1222 vaccination. CDR3 DNA sequence: TGTGCCAGCAGGAAAGGACTGACGAACACTGAAGCTTTCTTT. Protein: CASRKGLTNTEAFF.